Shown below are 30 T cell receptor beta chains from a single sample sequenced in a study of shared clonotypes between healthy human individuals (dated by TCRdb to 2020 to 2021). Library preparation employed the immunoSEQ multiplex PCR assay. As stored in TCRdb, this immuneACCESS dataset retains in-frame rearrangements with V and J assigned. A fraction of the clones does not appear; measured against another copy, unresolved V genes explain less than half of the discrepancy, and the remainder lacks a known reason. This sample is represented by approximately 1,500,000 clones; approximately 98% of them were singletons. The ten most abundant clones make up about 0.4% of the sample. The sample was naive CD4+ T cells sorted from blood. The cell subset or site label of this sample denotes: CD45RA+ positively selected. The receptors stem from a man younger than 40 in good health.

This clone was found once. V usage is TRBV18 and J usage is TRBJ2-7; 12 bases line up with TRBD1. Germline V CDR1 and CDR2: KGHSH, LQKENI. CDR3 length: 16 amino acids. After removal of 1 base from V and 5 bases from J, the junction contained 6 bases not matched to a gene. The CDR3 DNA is TGTGCCAGCTCACCACGTTGGGACAGGGGGCTCCACGAGCAGTACTTC. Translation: CASSPRWDRGLHEQYF. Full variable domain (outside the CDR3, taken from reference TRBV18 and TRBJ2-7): NAGVMQNPRHLVRRRGQEARLRCSPMKGHSHVYWYRQLPEEGLKFMVYLQKENIIDESGMPKERFSAEFPKEGPSILRIQQVVRGDSAAYFCASSPRWDRGLHEQYFGPGTRLTVT.

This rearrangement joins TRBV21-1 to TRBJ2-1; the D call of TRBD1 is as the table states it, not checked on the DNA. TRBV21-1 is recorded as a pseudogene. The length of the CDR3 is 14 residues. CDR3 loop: CASKRQVGYNEQFF. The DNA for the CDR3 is TGTGCCAGCAAAAGGCAGGTGGGTTACAATGAGCAGTTCTTC.

CDR3 residues: CASSLAQPGADTQYF. The CDR3 DNA reads TGCGCCAGCAGCTTGGCCCAACCGGGAGCAGATACGCAGTATTTT. The V call is TRBV5-1, the J call TRBJ2-3; D perhaps matches TRBD2 (6 bases). V dropped 0 bases and J dropped 4 bases, with 12 bases sitting between them. The germline V gene encodes CDR1 SGHRS and CDR2 YFSETQ. This CDR3 contains 15 residues. Combining the CDR3 with reference TRBV5-1 and TRBJ2-3 gives the whole variable domain KAGVTQTPRYLIKTRGQQVTLSCSPISGHRSVSWYQQTPGQGLQFLFEYFSETQRNKGNFPGRFSGRQFSNSRSEMNVSTLELGDSALYLCASSLAQPGADTQYFGPGTRLTVL.

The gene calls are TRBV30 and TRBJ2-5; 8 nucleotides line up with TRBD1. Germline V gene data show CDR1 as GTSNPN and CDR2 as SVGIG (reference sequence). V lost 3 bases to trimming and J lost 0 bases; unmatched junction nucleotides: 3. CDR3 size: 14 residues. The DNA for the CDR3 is TGTGCCTGGAGCCAACAGGGGGACCAAGAGACCCAGTACTTC. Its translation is CAWSQQGDQETQYF.

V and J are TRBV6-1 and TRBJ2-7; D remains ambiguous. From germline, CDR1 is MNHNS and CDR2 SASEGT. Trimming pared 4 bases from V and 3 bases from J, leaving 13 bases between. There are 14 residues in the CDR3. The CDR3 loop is CASSATVVNYEQYF. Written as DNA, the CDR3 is TGTGCCAGCAGTGCTACCGTGGTGAACTACGAGCAGTACTTC.

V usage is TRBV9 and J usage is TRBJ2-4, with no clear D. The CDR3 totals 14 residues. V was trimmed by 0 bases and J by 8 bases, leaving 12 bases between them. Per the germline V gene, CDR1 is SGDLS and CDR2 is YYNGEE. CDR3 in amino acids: CASSVGVLQDIQYF. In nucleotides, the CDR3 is TGTGCCAGCAGCGTAGGGGTGCTCCAGGACATTCAGTACTTC.

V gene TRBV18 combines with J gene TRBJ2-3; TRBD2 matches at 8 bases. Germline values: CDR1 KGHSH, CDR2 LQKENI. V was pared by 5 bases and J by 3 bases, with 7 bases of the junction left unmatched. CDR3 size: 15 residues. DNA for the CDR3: TGTGCCAGCTCAGGCACGGCGGGAGGTACAGATACGCAGTATTTT. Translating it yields CASSGTAGGTDTQYF.

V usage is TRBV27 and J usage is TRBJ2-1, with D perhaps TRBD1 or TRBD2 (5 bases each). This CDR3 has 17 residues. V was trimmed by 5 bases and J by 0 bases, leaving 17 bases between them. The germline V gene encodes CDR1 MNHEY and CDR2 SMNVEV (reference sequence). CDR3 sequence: CASSTPRGHSSYNEQFF. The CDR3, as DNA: TGTGCCAGCAGTACGCCCCGGGGCCACAGCTCCTACAATGAGCAGTTCTTC.

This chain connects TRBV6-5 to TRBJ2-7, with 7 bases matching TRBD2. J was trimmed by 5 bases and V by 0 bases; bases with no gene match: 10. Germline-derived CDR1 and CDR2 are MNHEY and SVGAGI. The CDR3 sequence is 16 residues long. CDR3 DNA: TGTGCCAGCAGTTACTCGCCCGGGAGGCAGGGAGACGAGCAGTACTTC. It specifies CASSYSPGRQGDEQYF.

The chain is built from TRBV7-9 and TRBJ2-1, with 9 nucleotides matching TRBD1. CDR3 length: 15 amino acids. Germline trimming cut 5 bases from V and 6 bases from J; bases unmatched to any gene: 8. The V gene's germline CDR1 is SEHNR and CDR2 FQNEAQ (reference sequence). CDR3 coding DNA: TGTGCCAGCAGCCTCTGGGACAGGGACTCCAATGAGCAGTTCTTC. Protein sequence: CASSLWDRDSNEQFF.

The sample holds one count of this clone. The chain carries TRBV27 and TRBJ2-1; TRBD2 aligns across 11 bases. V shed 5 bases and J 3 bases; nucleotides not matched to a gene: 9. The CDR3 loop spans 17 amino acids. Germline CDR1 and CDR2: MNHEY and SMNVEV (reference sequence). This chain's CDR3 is CASSMEGTSGFYNEQFF. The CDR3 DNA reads TGTGCCAGCAGTATGGAAGGGACTAGCGGATTCTACAATGAGCAGTTCTTC.

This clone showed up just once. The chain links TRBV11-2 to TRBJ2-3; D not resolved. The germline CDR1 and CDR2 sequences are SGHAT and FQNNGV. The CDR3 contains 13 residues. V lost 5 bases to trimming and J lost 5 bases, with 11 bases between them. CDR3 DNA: TGTGCCAGCAGCCCAAACTCTGGAGATACGCAGTATTTT. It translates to CASSPNSGDTQYF.

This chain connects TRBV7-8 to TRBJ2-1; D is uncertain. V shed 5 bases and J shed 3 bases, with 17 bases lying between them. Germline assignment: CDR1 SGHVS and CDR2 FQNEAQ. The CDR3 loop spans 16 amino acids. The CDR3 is CASSMLESVVYNEQFF. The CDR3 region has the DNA TGTGCCAGCAGCATGTTAGAGAGCGTAGTCTACAATGAGCAGTTCTTC. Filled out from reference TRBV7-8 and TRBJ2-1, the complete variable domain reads GAGVSQSPRYKVAKRGQDVALRCDPISGHVSLFWYQQALGQGPEFLTYFQNEAQLDKSGLPSDRFFAERPEGSVSTLKIQRTQQEDSAVYLCASSMLESVVYNEQFFGPGTRLTVL.

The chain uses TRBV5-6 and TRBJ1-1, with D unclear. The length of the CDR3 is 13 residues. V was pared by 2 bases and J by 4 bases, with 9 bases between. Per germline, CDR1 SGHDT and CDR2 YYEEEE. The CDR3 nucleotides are TGTGCCAGCAGCTTAGTTCCCGGCACTGAAGCTTTCTTT. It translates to CASSLVPGTEAFF.

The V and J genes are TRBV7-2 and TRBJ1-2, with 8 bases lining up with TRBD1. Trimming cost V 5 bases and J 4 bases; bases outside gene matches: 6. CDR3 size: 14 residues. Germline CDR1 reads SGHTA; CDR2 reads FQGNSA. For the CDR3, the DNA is TGTGCCAGCAGCCAAATACAGGGGGGCTATGGCTACACCTTC. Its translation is CASSQIQGGYGYTF.

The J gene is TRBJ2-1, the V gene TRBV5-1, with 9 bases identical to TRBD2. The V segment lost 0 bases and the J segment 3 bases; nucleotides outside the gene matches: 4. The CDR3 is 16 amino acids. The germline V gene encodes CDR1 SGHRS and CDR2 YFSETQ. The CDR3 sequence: CASSLALAGHYNEQFF. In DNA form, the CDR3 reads TGCGCCAGCAGCTTGGCTCTAGCGGGACACTACAATGAGCAGTTCTTC.

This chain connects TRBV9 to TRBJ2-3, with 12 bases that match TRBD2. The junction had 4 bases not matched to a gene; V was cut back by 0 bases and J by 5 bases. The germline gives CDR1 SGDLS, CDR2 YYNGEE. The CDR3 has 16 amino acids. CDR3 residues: CASSVGLAGDRDTQYF. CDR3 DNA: TGTGCCAGCAGCGTAGGACTAGCGGGAGACAGAGATACGCAGTATTTT.

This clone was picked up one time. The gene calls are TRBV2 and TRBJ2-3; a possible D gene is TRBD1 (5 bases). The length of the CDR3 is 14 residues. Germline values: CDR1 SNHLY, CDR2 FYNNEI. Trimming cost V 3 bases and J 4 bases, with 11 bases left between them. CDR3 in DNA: TGTGCCAGCAGTGAGTCTGGGGCCTCAGATACGCAGTATTTT. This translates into CASSESGASDTQYF.

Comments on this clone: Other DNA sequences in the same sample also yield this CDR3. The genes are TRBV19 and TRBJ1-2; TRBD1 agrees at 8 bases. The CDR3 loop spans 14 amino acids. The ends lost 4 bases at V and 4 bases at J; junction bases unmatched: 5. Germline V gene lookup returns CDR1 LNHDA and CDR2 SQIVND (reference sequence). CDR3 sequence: CASSTRDRLYGYTF. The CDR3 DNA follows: TGTGCCAGTAGTACACGGGACAGGCTCTATGGCTACACCTTC.

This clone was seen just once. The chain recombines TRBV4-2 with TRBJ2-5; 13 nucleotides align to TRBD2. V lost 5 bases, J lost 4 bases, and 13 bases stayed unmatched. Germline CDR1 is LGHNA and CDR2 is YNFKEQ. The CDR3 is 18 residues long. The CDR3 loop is CASSRTGTSGIIAETQYF. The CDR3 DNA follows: TGTGCCAGCAGCAGGACAGGGACTAGCGGGATCATTGCAGAGACCCAGTACTTC.

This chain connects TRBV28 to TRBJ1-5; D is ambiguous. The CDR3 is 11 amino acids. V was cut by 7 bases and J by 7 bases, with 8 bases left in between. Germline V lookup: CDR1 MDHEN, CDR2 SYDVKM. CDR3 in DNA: TGTGCCAGCAATCGAGGGCAGCCCCAGCATTTT. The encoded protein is CASNRGQPQHF. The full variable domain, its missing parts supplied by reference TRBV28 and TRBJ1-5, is DVKVTQSSRYLVKRTGEKVFLECVQDMDHENMFWYRQDPGLGLRLIYFSYDVKMKEKGDIPEGYSVSREKKERFSLILESASTNQTSMYLCASNRGQPQHFGDGTRLSIL.

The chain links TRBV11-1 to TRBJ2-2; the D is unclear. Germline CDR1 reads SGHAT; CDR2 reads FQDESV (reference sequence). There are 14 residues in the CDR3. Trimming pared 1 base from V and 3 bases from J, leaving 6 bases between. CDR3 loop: CASSLEPHTGELFF. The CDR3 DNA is TGTGCCAGCAGCTTAGAACCTCACACCGGGGAGCTGTTTTTT.

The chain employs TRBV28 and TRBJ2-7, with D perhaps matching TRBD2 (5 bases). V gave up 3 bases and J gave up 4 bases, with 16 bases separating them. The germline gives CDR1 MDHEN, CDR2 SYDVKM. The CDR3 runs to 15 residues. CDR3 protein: CASSFYLGGSYEQYF. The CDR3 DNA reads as TGTGCCAGCAGTTTTTATTTGGGTGGGAGTTACGAGCAGTACTTC.

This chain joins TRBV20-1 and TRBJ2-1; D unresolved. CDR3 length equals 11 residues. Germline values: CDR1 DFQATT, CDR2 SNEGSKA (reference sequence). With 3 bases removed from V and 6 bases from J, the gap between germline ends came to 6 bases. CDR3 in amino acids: CSARHANEQFF. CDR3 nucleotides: TGCAGTGCTAGGCACGCCAATGAGCAGTTCTTC.

CDR3 in DNA: TGTGCCAGCAGCTTGCGATATAATGGACAGTTGTACTTC. It translates to CASSLRYNGQLYF. The chain has TRBV5-6 and TRBJ2-5; tentatively, D is TRBD1 (6 bases). Trimming took 1 base from V and 13 from J, leaving 17 bases between them. CDR1 SGHDT and CDR2 YYEEEE come from the germline V gene. The CDR3 loop spans 13 amino acids. Looking up the rest from reference TRBV5-6 and TRBJ2-5 gives the full variable domain: DAGVTQSPTHLIKTRGQQVTLRCSPKSGHDTVSWYQQALGQGPQFIFQYYEEEERQRGNFPDRFSGHQFPNYSSELNVNALLLGDSALYLCASSLRYNGQLYFGPGTRLLVL.

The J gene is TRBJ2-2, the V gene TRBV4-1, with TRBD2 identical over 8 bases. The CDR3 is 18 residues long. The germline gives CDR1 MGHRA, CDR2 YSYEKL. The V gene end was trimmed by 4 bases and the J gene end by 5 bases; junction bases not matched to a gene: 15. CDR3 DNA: TGCGCCAGCAGCCCCGGGGGTTTAGCTAGCGGGTTGACCGGGGAGCTGTTTTTT. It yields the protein CASSPGGLASGLTGELFF.

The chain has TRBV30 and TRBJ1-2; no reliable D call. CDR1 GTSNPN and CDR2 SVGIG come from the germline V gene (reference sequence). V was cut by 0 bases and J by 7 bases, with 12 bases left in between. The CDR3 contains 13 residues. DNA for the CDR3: TGTGCCTGGAGTGTACCTGCGGAAACTGGCTACACCTTC. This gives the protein CAWSVPAETGYTF. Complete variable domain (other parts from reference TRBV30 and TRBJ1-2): SQTIHQWPATLVQPVGSPLSLECTVEGTSNPNLYWYRQAAGRGLQLLFYSVGIGQISSEVPQNLSASRPQDRQFILSSKKLLLSDSGFYLCAWSVPAETGYTFGSGTRLTVV.

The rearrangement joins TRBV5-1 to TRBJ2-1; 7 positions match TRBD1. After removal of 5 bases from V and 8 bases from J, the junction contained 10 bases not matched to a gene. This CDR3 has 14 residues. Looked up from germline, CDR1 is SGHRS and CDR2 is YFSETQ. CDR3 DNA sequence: TGCGCCAGCAGGGGATCAGGGACAGTCCATGAGCAGTTCTTC. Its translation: CASRGSGTVHEQFF.

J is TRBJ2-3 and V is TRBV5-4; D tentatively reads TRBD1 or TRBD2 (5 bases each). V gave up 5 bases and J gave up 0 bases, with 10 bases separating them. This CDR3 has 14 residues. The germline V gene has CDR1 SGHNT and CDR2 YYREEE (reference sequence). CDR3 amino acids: CASRRDASTDTQYF. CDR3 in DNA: TGTGCCAGCAGAAGGGACGCTAGCACAGATACGCAGTATTTT.

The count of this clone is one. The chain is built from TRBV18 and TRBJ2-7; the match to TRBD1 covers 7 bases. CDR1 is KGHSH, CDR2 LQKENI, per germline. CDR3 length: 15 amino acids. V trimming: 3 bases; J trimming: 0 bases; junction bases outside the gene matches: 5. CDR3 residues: CASSPEQGSSYEQYF. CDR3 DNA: TGTGCCAGCTCACCCGAACAGGGGAGCTCCTACGAGCAGTACTTC.